Listed below are T cell receptor beta chains from one sample, sequenced in a study of blood T cell repertoires in COVID-19. Measured with immunoSEQ multiplex PCR; TCRdb has only the in-frame clones, and not every one. The sample has about 170,000 clones, approximately 82% seen once. The sequenced sample consisted of peripheral blood. All receptors derive from a woman in her seventies who had recovered from COVID-19. Each CDR3 is given with its conserved first and last residue. Fields, in order: V gene, clone size, J gene, CDR3 protein. Only some rows state a clone size, as once, few, many or a class for expanded clones.

TRBV30	NA	TRBJ2-1	CAWTPGLGGANEQFF
TRBV18	NA	TRBJ1-5	CASSPGLNQPQHF
TRBV5-5	NA	TRBJ1-1	CASSLGGLNTEAFF
TRBV5-4	NA	TRBJ1-2	CASRTDRIYGYTF
TRBV10-3	NA	TRBJ2-1	CAIRGEGAGEQFF
TRBV7-9	NA	TRBJ1-4	CASSSRGSALTNEKLFF
TRBV5-6	NA	TRBJ2-3	CASSFVAGPTDTQYF
TRBV19	NA	TRBJ2-5	CASTLGGQAQETQYF
TRBV5-4	once	TRBJ1-1	CASSLASWQGGEAFF
TRBV5-1	few	TRBJ2-3	CASSLGGTPADTQYF
TRBV7-2	few	TRBJ2-7	CASRQTAAGRSEQYF
TRBV3-1/TRBV3-2	once	TRBJ2-5	CASSLPGGGRAQETQYF
TRBV29-1	once	TRBJ2-1	CSVPRAAAYNEQFF
TRBV5-1	NA	TRBJ2-1	CASSPGLHNEQFF
TRBV28	NA	TRBJ1-1	CASSPFQGSEAFF
TRBV15	once	TRBJ1-3	CATSPRGIPGNTIYF
TRBV27	few	TRBJ2-3	CASTPFSGADTQYF
TRBV29-1	NA	TRBJ2-1	CSVDSGKVDNEQFF
TRBV7-9	NA	TRBJ2-3	CASSPSGRRTDTQYF
TRBV5-5	NA	TRBJ1-2	CASSSNRGNYGYTF
TRBV6-5	NA	TRBJ1-1	CASSWFRTGRNTEAFF
TRBV28	NA	TRBJ2-2	CASSLLSGVMTGELFF
TRBV7-8	NA	TRBJ1-6	CASSLRTGHSPLHF
TRBV7-2	NA	TRBJ2-5	CASSLGVRETQYF
TRBV10-3	NA	TRBJ2-1	CAIRRDTSYNEQFF
TRBV10-3	few	TRBJ1-1	CAISEFGQGDTEAFF
TRBV24-1	NA	TRBJ1-1	CATMGRGRDTEAFF
TRBV29-1	NA	TRBJ1-5	CSVGTVSNQPQHF
TRBV29-1	NA	TRBJ1-2	CSVERFVGLEGYTF